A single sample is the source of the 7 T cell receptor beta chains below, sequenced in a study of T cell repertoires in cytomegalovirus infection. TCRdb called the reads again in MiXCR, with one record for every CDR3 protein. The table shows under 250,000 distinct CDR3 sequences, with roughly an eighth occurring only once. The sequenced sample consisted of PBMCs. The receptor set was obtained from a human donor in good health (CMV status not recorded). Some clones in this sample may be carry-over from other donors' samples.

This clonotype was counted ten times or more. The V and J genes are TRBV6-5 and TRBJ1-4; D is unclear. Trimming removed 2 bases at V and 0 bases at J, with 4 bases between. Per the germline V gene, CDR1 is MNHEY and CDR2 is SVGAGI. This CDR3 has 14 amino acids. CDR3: CASSYKPTNEKLFF. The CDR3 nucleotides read TGTGCCAGCAGTTACAAGCCAACTAATGAAAAACTGTTTTTT.

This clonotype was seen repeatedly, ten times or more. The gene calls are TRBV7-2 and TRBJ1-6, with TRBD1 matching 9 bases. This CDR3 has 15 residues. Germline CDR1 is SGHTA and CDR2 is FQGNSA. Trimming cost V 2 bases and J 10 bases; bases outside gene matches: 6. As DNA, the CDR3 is TGTGCCAGCAGCTTAACGGGACAGGGAGAGTCACCCCTCCACTTT. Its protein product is CASSLTGQGESPLHF. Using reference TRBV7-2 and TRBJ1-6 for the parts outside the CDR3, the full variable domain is GAGVSQSPSNKVTEKGKDVELRCDPISGHTALYWYRQSLGQGLEFLIYFQGNSAPDKSGLPSDRFSAERTGGSVSTLTIQRTQQEDSAVYLCASSLTGQGESPLHFGNGTRLTVT.

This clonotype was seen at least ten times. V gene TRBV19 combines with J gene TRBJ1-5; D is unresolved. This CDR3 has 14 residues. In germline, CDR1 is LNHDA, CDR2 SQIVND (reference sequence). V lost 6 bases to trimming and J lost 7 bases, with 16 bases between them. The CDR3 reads CASSLELREQPQHF. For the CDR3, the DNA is TGTGCCAGTAGCTTGGAGTTACGGGAACAGCCCCAGCATTTT.

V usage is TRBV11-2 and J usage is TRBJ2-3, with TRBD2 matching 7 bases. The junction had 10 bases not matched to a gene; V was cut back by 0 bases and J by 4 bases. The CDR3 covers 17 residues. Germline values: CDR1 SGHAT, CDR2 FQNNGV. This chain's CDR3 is CASSLDPGGGGADTQYF. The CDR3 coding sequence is TGTGCCAGCAGCTTAGATCCGGGCGGGGGAGGTGCAGATACGCAGTATTTT.

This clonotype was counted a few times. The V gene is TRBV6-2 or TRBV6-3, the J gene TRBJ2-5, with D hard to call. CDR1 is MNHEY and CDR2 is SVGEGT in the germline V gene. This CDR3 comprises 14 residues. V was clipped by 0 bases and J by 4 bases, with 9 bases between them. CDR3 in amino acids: CASSYSLNSETQYF. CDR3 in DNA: TGTGCCAGCAGTTACTCCCTAAATTCAGAGACCCAGTACTTC.

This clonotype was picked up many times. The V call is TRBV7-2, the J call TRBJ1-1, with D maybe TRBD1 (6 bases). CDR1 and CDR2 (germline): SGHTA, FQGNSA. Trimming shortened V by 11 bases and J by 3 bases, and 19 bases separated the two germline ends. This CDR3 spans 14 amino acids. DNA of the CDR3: TGTGCCGTATCGATGAGGGGGGCGGACACTGAAGCTTTCTTT. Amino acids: CAVSMRGADTEAFF.

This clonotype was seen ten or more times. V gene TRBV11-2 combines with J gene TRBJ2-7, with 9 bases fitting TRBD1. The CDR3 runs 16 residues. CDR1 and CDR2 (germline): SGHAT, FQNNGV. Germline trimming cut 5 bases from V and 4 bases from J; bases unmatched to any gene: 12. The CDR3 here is CASSPEGGTGRYEQYF. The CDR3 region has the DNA TGTGCCAGCAGCCCTGAGGGGGGGACAGGGCGTTACGAGCAGTACTTC.